The sequence of this TCR beta chain was determined in a study of cytomegalovirus exposure and HLA in healthy donors. The CDR3 totals 13 residues. The V end lost 0 bases, the J end lost 1 base, and 3 bases lay between the germline ends. Germline V gives CDR1 MNHEY, CDR2 SVGAGI. Both 60 Vbeta primers and 13 Jbeta primers went into the PCR. Sequencing was performed with immunoSEQ multiplex PCR; in TCRdb, only in-frame clones are kept and a portion is missing. The sample totals about 25,000 clones. Sequencing used PBMCs. This receptor was obtained from a male donor in good health and CMV-seropositive. The chain combines TRBV6-5 with TRBJ1-1; D gene ambiguous. The chain's CDR3 is CASSYSANTEAFF. The CDR3 DNA follows: TGTGCCAGCAGTTACTCGGCGAACACTGAAGCTTTCTTT.